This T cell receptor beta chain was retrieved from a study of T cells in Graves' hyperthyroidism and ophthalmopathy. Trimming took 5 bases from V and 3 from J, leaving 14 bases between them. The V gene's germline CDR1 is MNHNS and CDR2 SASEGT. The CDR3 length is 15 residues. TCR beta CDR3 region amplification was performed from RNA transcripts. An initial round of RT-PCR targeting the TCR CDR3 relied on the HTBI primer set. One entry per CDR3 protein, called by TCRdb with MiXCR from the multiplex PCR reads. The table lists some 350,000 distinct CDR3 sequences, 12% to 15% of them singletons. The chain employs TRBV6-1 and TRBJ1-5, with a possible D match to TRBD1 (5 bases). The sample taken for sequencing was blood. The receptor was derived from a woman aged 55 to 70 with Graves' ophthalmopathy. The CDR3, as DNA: TGTGCCAGCAGTCTAACAGGAGGGGTCAATCAGCCCCAGCATTTT. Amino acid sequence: CASSLTGGVNQPQHF.